One and the same sample provided the 13 T cell receptor beta chains below, sequenced in a study of cytomegalovirus exposure and HLA in healthy donors. Researchers ran the PCR with 60 Vbeta and 13 Jbeta primers. Using immunoSEQ multiplex PCR, the repertoire was profiled, and TCRdb retains in-frame clones only, with some absent. This sample has about 130,000 clones; about 69% occur once, and the top ten carry roughly 3.1%. Material: PBMCs. The receptors here all came from a man under 40 in good health and CMV-seronegative.

This clone was seen more than once but under ten times. V is TRBV5-6 and J is TRBJ1-1, with 7 bases aligning to TRBD1. CDR1 SGHDT and CDR2 YYEEEE come from the germline V gene. The V segment lost 2 bases and the J segment 1 base; nucleotides outside the gene matches: 5. The CDR3 is 15 amino acids. Written as DNA, the CDR3 is TGTGCCAGCAGCTTCACAGGGGTGGAGAACACTGAAGCTTTCTTT. Translation: CASSFTGVENTEAFF.

This clone was seen only a few times. The chain employs TRBV5-5 and TRBJ1-5, with no clear D. Trimming took 5 bases from V and 4 from J, leaving 7 bases between them. CDR1 is SGHKS, CDR2 YYEKEE, per germline (reference sequence). This CDR3 is 12 amino acids long. CDR3 region: CASSYQNQPQHF. Here the CDR3 DNA reads TGTGCCAGCAGTTACCAGAATCAGCCCCAGCATTTT.

This sequence joins TRBV12-5 and TRBJ2-3; no reliable D call. V was pared by 1 base and J by 6 bases, with 8 bases between. The germline V gene encodes CDR1 LGHNT and CDR2 FRNRAP. CDR3 length: 13 amino acids. The CDR3 loop reads CASGLGHADTQYF. The CDR3 nucleotides read TGTGCTAGTGGTTTGGGACACGCGGATACGCAGTATTTT.

The gene calls are TRBV2 and TRBJ2-7; 10 bases match TRBD1. Unmatched junction bases numbered 8, after V lost 5 bases and J lost 1 base. This CDR3 region has 16 residues. The germline gives CDR1 SNHLY, CDR2 FYNNEI. CDR3 region: CASSPTTGGLSYEQYF. CDR3 coding DNA: TGTGCCAGCAGTCCTACGACAGGGGGCTTATCCTACGAGCAGTACTTC.

V is TRBV7-2 and J is TRBJ1-1, with 9 bases lining up with TRBD1. This CDR3 contains 14 residues. V shed 5 bases and J 1 base; nucleotides not matched to a gene: 2. CDR1 is SGHTA, CDR2 FQGNSA, per germline. CDR3 amino acids: CASSPQGANTEAFF. CDR3 DNA sequence: TGTGCCAGCAGCCCACAGGGGGCGAACACTGAAGCTTTCTTT.

The chain recombines TRBV6-5 with TRBJ2-7; 9 bases line up with TRBD1. The CDR3 length is 15 residues. Unmatched junction bases numbered 1, after V lost 0 bases and J lost 1 base. Germline lookup yields CDR1 MNHEY and CDR2 SVGAGI. The CDR3 nucleotides read TGTGCCAGCAGTTACTCCGGGACAGGGTCCTACGAGCAGTACTTC. It specifies CASSYSGTGSYEQYF.

The chain uses TRBV6-5 and TRBJ2-7, with 10 bases matching TRBD1. J gave up 4 bases and V 5 bases, and 8 bases lay outside the gene matches. This CDR3 region has 15 residues. CDR1 MNHEY and CDR2 SVGAGI come from the germline V gene. CDR3: CASSPDRGRSYEQYF. The CDR3 coding sequence is TGTGCCAGCAGTCCCGACAGGGGGCGATCGTACGAGCAGTACTTC.

This clone was observed a single time. Here the CDR3 DNA reads TGTGCCAGCAGCTTAGGTGACGGAGTATTATACGAGCAGTACTTC. The encoded protein is CASSLGDGVLYEQYF. J is TRBJ2-7 and V is TRBV7-9, with unresolved D. Trimming stripped 1 base from V and 4 bases from J, with 14 bases between. CDR1 and CDR2 from the germline V gene are SEHNR and FQNEAQ (reference sequence). CDR3 length: 15 amino acids.

CDR3 coding DNA: TGTGCCAGCAGCTTGGCGGGGACAGGGAACAATCAGCCCCAGCATTTT. It is translated as CASSLAGTGNNQPQHF. V is TRBV7-9 and J is TRBJ1-5; 9 positions match TRBD1. The V gene's germline CDR1 is SEHNR and CDR2 FQNEAQ (reference sequence). V lost 3 bases to trimming and J lost 3 bases; unmatched junction nucleotides: 6. This CDR3 contains 16 residues.

This chain joins TRBV2 and TRBJ2-7; D uncertain. V lost 10 bases and J 0 bases, leaving 16 bases between the germline ends. This CDR3 contains 14 residues. Germline V gives CDR1 SNHLY, CDR2 FYNNEI. The chain's CDR3 is CATETDRGSYEQYF. The CDR3 bases are TGTGCCACCGAAACCGACCGCGGCTCCTACGAGCAGTACTTC.

CDR3: CSVRSSSYEQYF. CDR3 in DNA: TGCAGCGTTCGCTCGAGCTCCTACGAGCAGTACTTC. The genes are TRBV29-1 and TRBJ2-7; D is unclear. Trimming took 5 bases from V and 0 from J, leaving 8 bases between them. Germline V gives CDR1 SQVTM, CDR2 ANQGSEA. The CDR3 totals 12 residues.

CDR3 bases: TGTGCCAGCAGCAACCGCGTCGGACAGTCTCAAGAGACCCAGTACTTC. Protein: CASSNRVGQSQETQYF. The chain joins TRBV7-9 to TRBJ2-5, with D maybe TRBD1 (6 bases). Germline lookup yields CDR1 SEHNR and CDR2 FQNEAQ (reference sequence). Trimming pared 5 bases from V and 2 bases from J, leaving 18 bases between. The CDR3 is 16 amino acids.

The rearrangement links TRBV28 to TRBJ1-4, with a tentative D call TRBD1 (6 bases). Germline loops: CDR1 MDHEN, CDR2 SYDVKM. V was shortened by 4 bases and J by 4 bases, with 25 bases between the two germline ends. This CDR3 comprises 19 residues. The CDR3 here is CASSSTFSSRQASNEKLFF. CDR3 DNA: TGTGCCAGCAGTTCTACCTTTTCAAGTCGACAGGCCAGTAATGAAAAACTGTTTTTT.